The entry below gives a single TCR beta chain sequence along with its context. Its antigen is not known. This sample was included in a study of beta chain features in type 1 diabetes. The germline V gene has CDR1 SEHNR and CDR2 FQNEAQ (reference sequence). V was clipped by 5 bases and J by 8 bases, with 22 bases between them. CDR3 length equals 16 residues. Points from the study as a whole: A possible short-template PCR bias applies equally to patients and controls. For Type 1 diabetes patients, all four CD4+ subsets carried TCRB CDR3s that were moderately but significantly shorter.

All of the isolated RNA was reverse transcribed, so expressed TCRB transcripts were sequenced. This table comes from immunoSEQ multiplex PCR, and its TCRdb copy is limited to in-frame clones, with some not included. The sample records 15,000 to 17,000 clones, approximately 40% being singletons. This rearrangement joins TRBV7-9 to TRBJ2-1; the D gene is possibly TRBD1 (5 bases). The source material was stem cell memory CD4+ T cells from blood. The TCR comes from a woman in her thirties or forties in good health. CDR3 amino acids: CASSPAPGILRDEQFF. The CDR3 region has the DNA TGTGCCAGCAGCCCCGCCCCAGGGATACTCCGCGATGAGCAGTTCTTC.